The 4 T cell receptor beta chains below were found in one sample sequenced in a study of blood T cell repertoires in COVID-19. Libraries were prepared by immunoSEQ multiplex PCR; TCRdb keeps only in-frame clonotypes and omits some of them. The sample has about 63,000 clones, around 79% seen once. Sample: peripheral blood. These receptors were taken from a human donor in a cohort sampled during active COVID-19.

The V gene is TRBV5-1, the J gene TRBJ1-3; D perhaps matches TRBD1 (6 bases). The CDR3 is 15 residues long. Germline V gene lookup returns CDR1 SGHRS and CDR2 YFSETQ. Trimming cost V 5 bases and J 0 bases, with 12 bases left between them. CDR3: CASRPRDNSGNTIYF. The DNA for the CDR3 is TGCGCCAGCAGGCCACGGGACAACTCTGGAAACACCATATATTTT.

This clone was detected only a few times. The gene calls are TRBV28 and TRBJ2-7; D is perhaps TRBD2 (6 bases). The CDR3 runs 15 residues. Trimming took off 8 bases at V and 6 bases at J, with 23 bases between the two ends. The germline gives CDR1 MDHEN, CDR2 SYDVKM. CDR3 amino acids: CASCLGGEGAGEQYF. The CDR3 DNA reads TGTGCCAGCTGCCTCGGGGGTGAAGGGGCTGGCGAGCAGTACTTC.

This clone has a handful of counts. The chain combines TRBV19 with TRBJ2-4; 11 bases agree with TRBD2. Losses at the gene ends were 5 bases for V and 5 bases for J; bases not matched to a gene: 5. The length of the CDR3 is 15 residues. The germline V gene has CDR1 LNHDA and CDR2 SQIVND (reference sequence). This CDR3 is CASSSSGRTQNIQYF. The CDR3 nucleotides are TGTGCCAGTAGTTCTAGCGGGAGGACCCAAAACATTCAGTACTTC.

V gene TRBV19 combines with J gene TRBJ1-2; tentative D call: TRBD1 (5 bases). CDR1 and CDR2 from the germline V gene are LNHDA and SQIVND (reference sequence). The V gene lost 8 bases and the J gene lost 2 bases, with 15 bases spanning the gap. The CDR3 is 14 residues long. The CDR3 nucleotides read TGTGCCAGTGGAAGTCGGGGGATAAACTATGGCTACACCTTC. The encoded protein is CASGSRGINYGYTF.